The present T cell receptor beta chain was sequenced within a study of blood T cell repertoires in COVID-19. TCRdb keeps only in-frame clones here, not all; method: immunoSEQ multiplex PCR. The data contain approximately 120,000 clones, 84% of them singletons. The sample taken for sequencing was peripheral blood. The TCR originated in a woman older than 75 with active or convalescent COVID-19.

Here the CDR3 reads CASSLEGQGPATNEKLFF. The DNA of the CDR3 is TGTGCCAGCAGCTTAGAAGGACAGGGACCTGCAACTAATGAAAAACTGTTTTTT. The chain has TRBV7-9 and TRBJ1-4, with 8 positions matching TRBD1. The germline V gene has CDR1 SEHNR and CDR2 FQNEAQ (reference sequence). The junction had 7 bases not matched to a gene; V was cut back by 1 base and J by 0 bases. There are 18 residues in the CDR3.